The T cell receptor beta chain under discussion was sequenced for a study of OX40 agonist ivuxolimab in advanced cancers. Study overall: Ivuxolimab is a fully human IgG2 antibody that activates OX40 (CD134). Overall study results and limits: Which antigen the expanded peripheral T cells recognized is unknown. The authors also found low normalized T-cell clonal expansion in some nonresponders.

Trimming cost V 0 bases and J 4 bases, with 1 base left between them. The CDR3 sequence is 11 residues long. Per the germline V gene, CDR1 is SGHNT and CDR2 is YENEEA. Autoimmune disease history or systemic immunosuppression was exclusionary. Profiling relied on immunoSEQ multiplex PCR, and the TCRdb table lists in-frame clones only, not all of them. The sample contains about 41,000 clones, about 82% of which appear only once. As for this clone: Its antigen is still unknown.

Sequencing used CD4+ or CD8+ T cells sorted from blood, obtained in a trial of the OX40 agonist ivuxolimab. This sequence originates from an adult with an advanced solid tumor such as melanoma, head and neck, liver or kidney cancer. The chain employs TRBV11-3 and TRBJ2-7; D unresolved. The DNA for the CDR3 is TGTGCCAGCAGCTTAGAATACGAGCAGTACTTC. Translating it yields CASSLEYEQYF. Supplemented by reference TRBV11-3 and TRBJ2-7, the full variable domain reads EAGVVQSPRYKIIEKKQPVAFWCNPISGHNTLYWYLQNLGQGPELLIRYENEEAVDDSQLPKDRFSAERLKGVDSTLKIQPAELGDSAVYLCASSLEYEQYFGPGTRLTVT.